This record looks at one T cell receptor beta chain sequence and its context. This clone's antigen is unknown. Base-call qualities are not available, and no considerably larger clone is one nucleotide away. Library preparation was by multiplex PCR. The data were produced on an Illumina HiSeq 4000. CDR3 regions were amplified by Arm-PCR with iRepertoire HTBI primers to construct TCR beta libraries. Before sequencing, the PCR products went through gel purification. Regarding the original processing steps: Gene usage analysis of CDR3 amino acid clonotypes used the 55 to 80 TRBV and 12 to 15 TRBJ segments found across samples. COPE and FqMerger were used to merge filtered high-quality paired reads into contigs. BLAST was used to align contigs to IMGT TRBV, TRBD and TRBJ reference genes, and CDR3 was defined according to IMGT. Any clonotype with a frequency above 0.1% was classified as a highly expanded clone. Shannon entropy was used to measure repertoire diversity, and the Gini coefficient was used to measure V-J evenness. Clonotypes shared by more than one individual were considered public. The public reads were reanalyzed by TCRdb: fastp trimming at Q25, MiXCR alignment, in-frame beta chains only. One record per CDR3 amino acid sequence lists the most common genes and DNA. These V and J calls rely on TCRdb rather than the paper's analysis. The sample has 450,000 or so distinct CDR3 sequences on record, around 20% of them singletons. Less than 9% of the sample is held by the ten biggest clonotypes.

These data originate in a study of regulatory T cells in long-lasting Graves disease (dated by TCRdb to the early 2020s). Broadly, across the study: To count as having persistent Graves' disease, a patient had to have received antithyroid drug treatment for over 5 years with TSH receptor autoantibodies remaining persistently positive. This study used TCR sequencing and RNA sequencing of peripheral blood to compare persistent Graves' disease patients against newly diagnosed Graves' disease patients. The study took place in China and was registered as a clinical trial. A total of 35 or so samples were covered by TCR sequencing, comprising approximately 13 persistent and about 20 newly diagnosed Graves' disease patients. In the clinical cohort, patients with persistent Graves' disease had used antithyroid drugs for an average of roughly ten years.

V loses 0 bases at its end and J loses 2 bases; junction bases beyond the gene matches: 3. The germline V gene (reference sequence) provides CDR1 MNHEY and CDR2 SMNVEV. Inclusive of the bounding cysteine and phenylalanine, the CDR3 is 15 residues long. Only CDR3 DNA remains: 45 bases, in frame from the first base. The label giving this sample's time point can be read as: persistent/refractory GD, antithyroid drugs over 5 years with positive TRAb. For both TCR sequencing and RNA sequencing, RNA was extracted from PBMCs using TRIzol. The diagnosis of Graves' disease followed American Thyroid Association guidelines. Recruitment of patients was carried out at an endocrinology department in Xi'an, China. From each patient, around 9.3 milliliters of peripheral blood was collected into an EDTA anticoagulant tube. Ficoll Paque Plus density gradient separation was used to isolate PBMCs, and no further T cell sorting was done. RNA quality was checked with an Agilent 2100 Bioanalyzer and agarose gel, and concentration with a NanoDrop 2000.

Beyond this particular receptor, the publication reports: Persistent patients shared more public clonotypes among themselves (around 2,800) than newly diagnosed patients did (roughly 920). Lower TCR Shannon entropy and fewer highly expanded clones were observed in persistent Graves' disease patients than in newly diagnosed patients, which suggested clonal expansion. Sequencing and analysis were limited to the TCR beta chain. Persistent disease showed preferential use of TRBV28, TRBJ1-2 and TRBJ2-5, whereas newly diagnosed disease favored TRBV20-1 and TRBJ2-1. Because the primary lesion, thyroid tissue, could not be accessed, the study looked at peripheral blood alone. The small sample size was acknowledged by the authors as a limitation that may reduce accuracy.

The TCR originated in a female donor with Graves disease. The sequence links TRBV27 to TRBJ1-1; 7 junctional bases match TRBD1. The specimen was peripheral blood mononuclear cells (PBMCs), collected when the disease was refractory, from a patient treated with antithyroid drugs. The nucleotides are TGTGCCAGCAGTTTATCGGGGACAGTAAACACTGAAGCTTTCTTT. It translates to CASSLSGTVNTEAFF.